The sequence of this TCR beta chain was determined in a study of spatial heterogeneity in lung cancer. Study context: The mean occurrence of each unique TCR and UMI combination in raw reads exceeded eight.

Comment on this clonotype: Its antigen is not known.

The time point here: sample taken at primary tumor resection. Patients with untreated early-stage non-small cell lung cancer, numbering around 72, were the donors. V was clipped by 5 bases and J by 5 bases; unmatched bases: 9. This CDR3 is 16 amino acids long. Germline V gene data show CDR1 as SGHRS and CDR2 as YFSETQ. Every TCR cDNA molecule carried a tag that served as a unique molecular identifier. MiXCR was run by TCRdb on the 5' RACE reads, yielding one entry per CDR3 protein. The data show roughly 39,000 distinct CDR3 sequences, approximately 6.3% seen once. Whole-study findings and limits: Follow-up blood showed ubiquitous expanded tumor TCRs less than blood at resection did.

The starting material was PBMCs, obtained at surgery. This clonotype originated in a female donor with early-stage non-small cell lung cancer. The chain carries TRBV5-1 and TRBJ2-3; 12 positions agree with TRBD1. In DNA, the CDR3 is TGCGCCAGCAGAACGGGACAGGGGGCGTCGGGAGATACGCAGTATTTT. This codes for CASRTGQGASGDTQYF.